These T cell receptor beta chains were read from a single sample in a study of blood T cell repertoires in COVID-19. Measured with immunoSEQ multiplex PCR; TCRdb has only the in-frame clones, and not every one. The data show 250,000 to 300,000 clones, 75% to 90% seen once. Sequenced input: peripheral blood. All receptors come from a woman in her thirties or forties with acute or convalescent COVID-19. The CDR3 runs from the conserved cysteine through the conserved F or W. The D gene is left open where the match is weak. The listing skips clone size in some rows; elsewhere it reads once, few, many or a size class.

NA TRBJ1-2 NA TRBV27 TGTGCCAGCAGTGGATCTTACAGCCGCCGAGCCTATGGCTACACCTTC CASSGSYSRRAYGYTF
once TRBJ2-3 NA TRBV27 TGTGCCAGCAGTTTATCGGGCGGGACAGATACGCAGTATTTT CASSLSGGTDTQYF
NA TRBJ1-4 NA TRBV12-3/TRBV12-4 TGTGCCAGCAGTTCTAGTGAAAAACTGTTTTTT CASSSSEKLFF
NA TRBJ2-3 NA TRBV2 TGTGCCAGCAATATAGGTCGAGCGCATACGCAGTATTTT CASNIGRAHTQYF
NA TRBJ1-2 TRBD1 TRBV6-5 TGTGCCAGCGCAGGGGGGACATATTATGGCTACACCTTC CASAGGTYYGYTF
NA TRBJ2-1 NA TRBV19 TGTGCCAGTAGTATATCTGACACGGTAGAGCAGTTCTTC CASSISDTVEQFF
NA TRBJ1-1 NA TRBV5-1 TGCGCCAGCAGCTTAGGGCGGGGTTCGAGCACTGAAGCTTTCTTT CASSLGRGSSTEAFF
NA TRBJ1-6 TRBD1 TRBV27 TGTGCCAGCAGTCTGGACAGGGACTCCTATAATTCACCCCTCCACTTT CASSLDRDSYNSPLHF
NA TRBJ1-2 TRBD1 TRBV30 TGTGCCTGGACCTGGACAGGGAGCTACTATGGCTACACCTTC CAWTWTGSYYGYTF
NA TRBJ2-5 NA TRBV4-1 TGCGCCAGCAGTGATACAGGTCCTTGGGAGGCCCAGTACTTC CASSDTGPWEAQYF
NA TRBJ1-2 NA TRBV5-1 TGCGCCAGCAGCTCACAGGGCTATGGCTACACCTTC CASSSQGYGYTF
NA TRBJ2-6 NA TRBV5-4 TGTGCCAGCAGTTCCCGGACAGACCCTCTGGGGGCCAACGTCCTGACTTTC CASSSRTDPLGANVLTF
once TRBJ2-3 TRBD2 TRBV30 TGTGCCTGTCTCTCAAAGGGCGGGGGAAGCACAGATACGCAGTATTTT CACLSKGGGSTDTQYF
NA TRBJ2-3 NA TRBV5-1 TGCGCCAGCAGCGTCAGGGGGGACGGATACACAGATACGCAGTATTTT CASSVRGDGYTDTQYF
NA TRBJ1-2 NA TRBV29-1 TGCAGCGTTGAAGCGGCGGGTCGCGGGGGCTACACCTTC CSVEAAGRGGYTF
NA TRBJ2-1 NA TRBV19 TGTGCCAGACCCAGGGGGTGGGGGGCGTACAATGAGCAGTTCTTC CARPRGWGAYNEQFF
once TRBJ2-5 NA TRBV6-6 TGTGCCAGCAGTCAAAGACTCGGGGGGCACCGAGGAGAGACCCAGTACTTC CASSQRLGGHRGETQYF
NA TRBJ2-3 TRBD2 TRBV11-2 TGTGCCAGCAGACCTATAGCGGGGGGCATAAGGGATACGCAGTATTTT CASRPIAGGIRDTQYF
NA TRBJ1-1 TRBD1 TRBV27 TGTGCCAGCAGTTTTATAGGGATACAGGGGGTAACTGAAGCTTTCTTT CASSFIGIQGVTEAFF
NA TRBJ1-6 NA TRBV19 TGTGCCAGTAGGGCACCCTCGGGCTCCTATAATTCACCCCTCCACTTT CASRAPSGSYNSPLHF
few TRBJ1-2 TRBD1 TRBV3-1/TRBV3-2 TGTGCCAGCAGCCAAGATCGTAGACAGGGTGTGGATGGCTACACCTTC CASSQDRRQGVDGYTF
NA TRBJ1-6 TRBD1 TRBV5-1 TGCGCCAGCAGCCCCGGGGACAGGGGATCACCCCTCCACTTT CASSPGDRGSPLHF
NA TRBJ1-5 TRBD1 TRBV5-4 TGTGCCAGCAGCTTGGGAGGGACAGGGCGTAGCAATCAGCCCCAGCATTTT CASSLGGTGRSNQPQHF
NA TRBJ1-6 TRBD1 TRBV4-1 TGCGCCAGCAGCCAAGATCTCCAGACAGGGCCGACCCTCCACTTT CASSQDLQTGPTLHF
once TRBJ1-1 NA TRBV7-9 TGTGCCAGCAGCCGACCTATCTCGAGGGAAACTGAAGCTTTCTTT CASSRPISRETEAFF
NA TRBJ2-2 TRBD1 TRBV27 TGTGCCAGCAGTTTCCTCGGGACAGGGGGCGACACCGGGGAGCTGTTTTTT CASSFLGTGGDTGELFF
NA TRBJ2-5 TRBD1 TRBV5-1 TGCGCCAGCAGCACAGGACAGGGCACATACCAGTACTTC CASSTGQGTYQYF
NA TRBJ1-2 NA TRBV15 TGTGCCACCAGCAGAGAGGAGGGCCGGAGCTACACCTTC CATSREEGRSYTF
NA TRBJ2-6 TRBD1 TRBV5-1 TGCGCCAGCAGCGAGGGACAGGGGTCCACCTCTGGGGCCAACGTCCTGACTTTC CASSEGQGSTSGANVLTF
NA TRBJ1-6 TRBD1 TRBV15 TGTGCCACCAGCTACCGACAGGGCTATAATTCACCCCTCCACTTT CATSYRQGYNSPLHF
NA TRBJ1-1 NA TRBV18 TGTGCCAGCTCCCTTGGGAGCATGAACACTGAAGCTTTCTTT CASSLGSMNTEAFF
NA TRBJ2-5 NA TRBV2 TGTGCCAGTCAACGTACAGGGAGCCGAGAGACCCAGTACTTC CASQRTGSRETQYF
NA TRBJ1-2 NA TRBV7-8 TGTGCCAGCAGCTTGGGTCAGGCCCCCTATGGCTACACCTTC CASSLGQAPYGYTF
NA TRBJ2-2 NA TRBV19 TGTGCCAGTAGTTGGGCAGAGTCCACCGGGGAGCTGTTTTTT CASSWAESTGELFF
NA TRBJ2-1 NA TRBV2 TGTGCCAGCAGGGAAGGTAGAGACTACAATGAGCAGTTCTTC CASREGRDYNEQFF
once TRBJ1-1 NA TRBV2 TGTGCCAGCAGCGAAAGCTGGAACACTGAAGCTTTCTTT CASSESWNTEAFF
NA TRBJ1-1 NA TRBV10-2 TGCGCCAGCAGTGTTTCAGGGGTGAACACTGAAGCTTTCTTT CASSVSGVNTEAFF
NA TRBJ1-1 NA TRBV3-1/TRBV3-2 TGTGCCAGCAGCCTTTCAATGAACACTGAAGCTTTCTTT CASSLSMNTEAFF